These 10 T cell receptor beta chains were all obtained from the same sample, sequenced in a study of spatial heterogeneity in lung cancer (dated by TCRdb to about 2019). The investigation overall reported the following: The tumor nonsynonymous mutation count correlated with the number of expanded alpha and beta TCRs within the tumor.

This sample's time point label indicates: sample taken at primary tumor resection. Libraries were built with 5' RACE. TCRdb records NextSeq 500 as the sequencer. TCRdb reprocessing: public reads trimmed at Q25 with fastp, clones called with MiXCR, in-frame beta chains kept. When rows share a CDR3 protein, they turn into one entry using the most common DNA and genes. A total of about 7,200 distinct CDR3 sequences appear in this sample, approximately 11% of them only once. The ten largest account for about 10% of the sample. Antigens for these TCRs are unknown. The source was lung tumor tissue, collected at surgery. Receptor source: a female donor with early-stage non-small cell lung cancer.

The V gene is TRBV3-2, the J gene TRBJ2-7; the table's D call, TRBD1, has no DNA check behind it. TRBV3-2 is a documented pseudogene. CDR3 length: 13 residues. As DNA, the CDR3 is TGTGCCAGCAGCCCGGGACAGGACTACGAGCAGTACTTC. This gives the protein CASSPGQDYEQYF.

In this sample, this clonotype is medium-sized (0.01 to 0.1%). The chain employs TRBV7-8 and TRBJ2-2; the D call may be TRBD1 or TRBD2 (5 bases each). This CDR3 region has 15 residues. The germline CDR1 and CDR2 sequences are SGHVS and FQNEAQ. V was pared by 5 bases and J by 1 base, with 11 bases between. The CDR3 nucleotides read TGTGCCAGCAGCCACCGGGACGGGAACACCGGGGAGCTGTTTTTT. Encoded protein: CASSHRDGNTGELFF.

The chain links TRBV7-6 to TRBJ2-1; the D gene is possibly TRBD1 (7 bases). The CDR3 has 16 amino acids. Trimming removed 5 bases at V and 5 bases at J, with 19 bases between. The germline CDR1 and CDR2 sequences are SGHVS and FNYEAQ. In DNA form, the CDR3 reads TGTGCCAGCAGCCCGGGGGACAGACCACGGGACAATGAGCAGTTCTTC. Its protein is CASSPGDRPRDNEQFF. The complete variable domain, with remaining parts taken from reference TRBV7-6 and TRBJ2-1, reads GAGVSQSPRYKVTKRGQDVALRCDPISGHVSLYWYRQALGQGPEFLTYFNYEAQQDKSGLPNDRFSAERPEGSISTLTIQRTEQRDSAMYRCASSPGDRPRDNEQFFGPGTRLTVL.

In its sample, this clonotype was seen many times. The rearrangement links TRBV4-1 to TRBJ2-3; the D is unclear. The CDR3 sequence is 14 residues long. The V end was cut by 0 bases, the J end by 5 bases, with 9 bases between. In germline, CDR1 is MGHRA, CDR2 YSYEKL. CDR3 loop: CASSQDRPGDTQYF. DNA of the CDR3: TGCGCCAGCAGCCAAGACAGGCCGGGAGATACGCAGTATTTT.

This clonotype has a handful of counts. V gene TRBV6-2 or TRBV6-3 combines with J gene TRBJ2-1; D possibly corresponds to TRBD2 (5 bases). Germline V gives CDR1 MNHEY, CDR2 SVGEGT. Trimming cost V 5 bases and J 2 bases, with 13 bases left between them. This CDR3 has 15 residues. The CDR3 bases are TGTGCCAGCAGTAACCCGGACGGGACCTACAATGAGCAGTTCTTC. This gives the protein CASSNPDGTYNEQFF.

The rearrangement joins TRBV6-5 to TRBJ1-1, with TRBD1 matching over 12 bases. This CDR3 has 20 residues. The germline CDR1 and CDR2 sequences are MNHEY and SVGAGI. Trimming took 6 bases from V and 0 from J; bases not matched to a gene: 17. The CDR3 bases are TGTGCCAGCAGCCTACGGACCATTGGGACAGGGGGCTTCGTGAACACTGAAGCTTTCTTT. It specifies CASSLRTIGTGGFVNTEAFF.

The chain joins TRBV18 to TRBJ2-7; D unresolved. Looked up from germline, CDR1 is KGHSH and CDR2 is LQKENI. The CDR3 consists of 15 residues. The germline V and J ends were trimmed by 0 bases and 4 bases, with 13 bases remaining between them. The CDR3 DNA reads TGTGCCAGCTCACCACCCTCACAGATCAAGTACGAGCAGTACTTC. Translation: CASSPPSQIKYEQYF.

This clonotype has only a few counts. In DNA, the CDR3 is TGTGCCAGCAGCCCACGACCAGGGGAAGCTTTCTTT. This codes for CASSPRPGEAFF. This chain uses TRBV12-3 or TRBV12-4 with TRBJ1-1, with D tentatively TRBD1 (5 bases). CDR3 length equals 12 residues. V was cut by 6 bases and J by 8 bases, with 13 bases left in between.

With respect to this clonotype: With a much larger clone just one base away, this may be a read error. The chain couples TRBV7-9 to TRBJ1-6, with TRBD1 as a possible D gene (5 bases). Trimming left V 5 bases short and J 7 bases short, with 12 bases between. CDR1 and CDR2 (germline): SEHNR, FQNEAQ (reference sequence). CDR3 length equals 14 residues. The CDR3 reads CASSPGEDNSPLHF. CDR3 in DNA: TGTGCCAGCAGCCCGGGGGAAGACAATTCACCCCTCCACTTT.

This clonotype is deemed medium-sized. The gene calls are TRBV2 and TRBJ2-1, with 11 bases identical to TRBD1. The ends lost 4 bases at V and 6 bases at J; junction bases unmatched: 2. The germline V gene has CDR1 SNHLY and CDR2 FYNNEI. The CDR3 extends over 14 amino acids. In nucleotides, the CDR3 is TGTGCCAGCAGTGCCGGGACAGGGGGCAATGAGCAGTTCTTC. Protein sequence: CASSAGTGGNEQFF.